This T cell receptor beta chain was obtained from a study of T cell repertoires in cytomegalovirus infection. Overall study context: Recently described HLA-C-restricted plus well-studied HLA-B-restricted CMV epitopes were used. Matching HLA type and CMV infection were both indicated by public TCR beta signatures. Study results and caveats: CMV-specific HLA-C-restricted TCR beta clonotypes dominated the ex vivo response. Carriage of CMV together with the relevant HLA was identifiable through cumulative public TCR beta family frequency.

The length of the CDR3 is 13 residues. V lost 3 bases, J lost 5 bases, and 9 bases lay in between. Germline CDR1 reads LNHDA; CDR2 reads SQIVND (reference sequence). In the case of this clonotype: Antigen: not known.

TCRdb passed the reads through MiXCR, listing each CDR3 protein once. The sample lists 900,000 to 950,000 distinct CDR3 sequences; approximately 31% were seen once. The V call is TRBV19, the J call TRBJ2-3; D is uncertain. Sequences were derived from cultured CD8+ T cells from PBMCs, sampled from culture after CMV antigen stimulation. This receptor was obtained from a human donor in good health (CMV status not recorded). Some clones in this sample may be carry-over from other donors' samples. CDR3 region: CASSMISRDTQYF. In DNA, the CDR3 is TGTGCCAGTAGTATGATTAGTCGAGATACGCAGTATTTT.